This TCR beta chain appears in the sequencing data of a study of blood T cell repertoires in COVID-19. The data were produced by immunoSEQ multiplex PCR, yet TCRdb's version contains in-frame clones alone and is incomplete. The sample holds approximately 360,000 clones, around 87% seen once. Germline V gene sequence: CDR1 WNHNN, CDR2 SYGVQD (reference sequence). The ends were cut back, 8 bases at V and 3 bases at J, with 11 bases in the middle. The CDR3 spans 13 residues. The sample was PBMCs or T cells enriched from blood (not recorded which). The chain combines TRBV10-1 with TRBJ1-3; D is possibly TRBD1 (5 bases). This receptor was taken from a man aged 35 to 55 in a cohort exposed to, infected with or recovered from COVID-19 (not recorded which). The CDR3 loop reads CASAGRIGNTIYF. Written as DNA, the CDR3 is TGCGCCAGCGCGGGGCGGATTGGAAACACCATATATTTT.